A selection of T cell receptor beta chains follows, all from one sample in a study of cytomegalovirus exposure and HLA in healthy donors. Data came from immunoSEQ multiplex PCR; TCRdb stores just in-frame clones and leaves some out. The sample carries about 200,000 clones, 84% recorded once. The sequencing input was PBMCs. These receptors were collected from a woman aged 30 to 39 in good health and CMV-seropositive. CDR3s include the opening cysteine and the closing phenylalanine or tryptophan. Each record gives: CDR3 DNA, CDR3 protein, V gene, D gene, J gene, clone size. A D gene is named only where the DNA matches it firmly. Size tells how often a clone was seen (once, few, many) or the class of an expanded clone, and some rows leave it out.

DNA: TGCGCCAGCAGCCAAGGGGGAGGAGATAATCAGCCCCAGCATTTT
CDR3: CASSQGGGDNQPQHF
V: TRBV4-1
D: .
J: TRBJ1-5
size: .

DNA: TGTGCCAGCAGCTTGGGGGGGGAGGAGCACTTC
CDR3: CASSLGGEEHF
V: TRBV5-4
D: .
J: TRBJ2-7
size: .

DNA: TGTGCCAGCAGCCCGATGGGAGACATCCAGCATTTT
CDR3: CASSPMGDIQHF
V: TRBV7-2
D: .
J: TRBJ1-5
size: .

DNA: TGTGCCAGCAGTCTGCTGAGCACCGGGGAGCTGTTTTTT
CDR3: CASSLLSTGELFF
V: TRBV27
D: .
J: TRBJ2-2
size: .

DNA: TGTGCCAGTAGTATAGGGGCGGGAGGGGGCCAAGAGACCCAGTACTTC
CDR3: CASSIGAGGGQETQYF
V: TRBV19
D: TRBD2
J: TRBJ2-5
size: .

DNA: TGCGCCAGCAGCTTGGCCCAGGGCGCTACTTTCTATGGCTACACCTTC
CDR3: CASSLAQGATFYGYTF
V: TRBV5-1
D: .
J: TRBJ1-2
size: .

DNA: TGCGCCAGCAGCTTGGACCTCGAGAGACCCCAGCATTTT
CDR3: CASSLDLERPQHF
V: TRBV5-1
D: .
J: TRBJ1-5
size: once

DNA: TGTGCAAGTCGCTTACACAGGGGACTTAACACTGAAGCTTTCTTT
CDR3: CASRLHRGLNTEAFF
V: TRBV12-2
D: .
J: TRBJ1-1
size: .

DNA: TGCGCCAGCAGCTTGGAAGGGACAAATGAGCAGTTCTTC
CDR3: CASSLEGTNEQFF
V: TRBV5-1
D: .
J: TRBJ2-1
size: .

DNA: TGTGCCAGCTCGTTCGAGACAGTGCCGGGCTACGAGCAGTACTTC
CDR3: CASSFETVPGYEQYF
V: TRBV18
D: .
J: TRBJ2-7
size: .

DNA: TGTGCCAGCAGTGTTGGGCAGGGGAACAATGAGCAGTTCTTC
CDR3: CASSVGQGNNEQFF
V: TRBV25-1
D: .
J: TRBJ2-1
size: .